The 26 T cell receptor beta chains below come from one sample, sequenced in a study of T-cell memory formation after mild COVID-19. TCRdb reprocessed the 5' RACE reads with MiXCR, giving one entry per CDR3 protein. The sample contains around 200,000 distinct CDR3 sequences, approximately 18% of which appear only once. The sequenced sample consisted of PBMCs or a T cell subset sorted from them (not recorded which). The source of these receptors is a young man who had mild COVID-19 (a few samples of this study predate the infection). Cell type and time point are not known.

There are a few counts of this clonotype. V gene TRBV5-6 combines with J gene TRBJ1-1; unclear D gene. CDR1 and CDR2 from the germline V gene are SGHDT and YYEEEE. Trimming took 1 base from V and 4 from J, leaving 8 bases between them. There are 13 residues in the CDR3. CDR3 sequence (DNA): TGTGCCAGCAGCTTGTTGTTCGGCACTGAAGCTTTCTTT. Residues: CASSLLFGTEAFF.

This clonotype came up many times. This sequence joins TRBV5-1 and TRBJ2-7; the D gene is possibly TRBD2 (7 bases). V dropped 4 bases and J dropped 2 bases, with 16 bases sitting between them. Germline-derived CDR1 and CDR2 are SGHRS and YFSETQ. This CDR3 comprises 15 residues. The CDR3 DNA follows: TGCGCCAGCAGCCCCGCTATGGGGGGGCCCTACGAGCAGTACTTC. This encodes CASSPAMGGPYEQYF.

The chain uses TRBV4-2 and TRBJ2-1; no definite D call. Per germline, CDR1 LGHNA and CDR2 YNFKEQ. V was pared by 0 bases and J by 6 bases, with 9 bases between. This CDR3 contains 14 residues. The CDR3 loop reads CASSQEGSPNEQFF. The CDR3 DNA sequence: TGTGCCAGCAGCCAAGAAGGCAGCCCCAATGAGCAGTTCTTC.

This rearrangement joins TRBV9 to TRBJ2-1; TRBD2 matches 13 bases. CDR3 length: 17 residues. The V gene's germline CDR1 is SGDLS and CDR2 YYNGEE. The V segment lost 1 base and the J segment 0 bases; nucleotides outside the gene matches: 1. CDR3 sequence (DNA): TGTGCCAGCAGCGTAACTAGCGGGGGGGCCTCCTACAATGAGCAGTTCTTC. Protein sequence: CASSVTSGGASYNEQFF.

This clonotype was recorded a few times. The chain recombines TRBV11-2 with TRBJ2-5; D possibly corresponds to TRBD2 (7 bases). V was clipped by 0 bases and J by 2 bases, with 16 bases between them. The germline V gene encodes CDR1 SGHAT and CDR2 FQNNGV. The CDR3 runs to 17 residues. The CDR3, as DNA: TGTGCCAGCAGCTTAGATTCCCGGGGGGCAGGTCAAGAGACCCAGTACTTC. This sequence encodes CASSLDSRGAGQETQYF.

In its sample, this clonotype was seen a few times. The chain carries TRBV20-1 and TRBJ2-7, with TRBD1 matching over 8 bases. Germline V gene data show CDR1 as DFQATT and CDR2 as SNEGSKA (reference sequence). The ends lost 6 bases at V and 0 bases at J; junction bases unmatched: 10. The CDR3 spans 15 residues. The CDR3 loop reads CSAVRAGGLSYEQYF. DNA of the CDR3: TGCAGTGCCGTAAGAGCAGGGGGCCTCTCCTACGAGCAGTACTTC.

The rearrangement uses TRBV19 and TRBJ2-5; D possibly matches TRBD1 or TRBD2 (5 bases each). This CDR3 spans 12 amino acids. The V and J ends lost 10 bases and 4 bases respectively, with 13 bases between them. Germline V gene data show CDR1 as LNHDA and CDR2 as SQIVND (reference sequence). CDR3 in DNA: TGTGCCACCTGGGGGACCCGAGAGACCCAGTACTTC. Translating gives CATWGTRETQYF.

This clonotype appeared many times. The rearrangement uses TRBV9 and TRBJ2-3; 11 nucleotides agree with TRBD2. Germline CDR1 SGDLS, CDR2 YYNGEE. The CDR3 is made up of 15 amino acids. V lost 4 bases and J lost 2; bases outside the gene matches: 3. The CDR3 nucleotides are TGTGCCAGCAGCTTTAGCGGGGGGGCCACAGATACGCAGTATTTT. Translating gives CASSFSGGATDTQYF. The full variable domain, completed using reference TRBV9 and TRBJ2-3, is DSGVTQTPKHLITATGQRVTLRCSPRSGDLSVYWYQQSLDQGLQFLIQYYNGEERAKGNILERFSAQQFPDLHSELNLSSLELGDSALYFCASSFSGGATDTQYFGPGTRLTVL.

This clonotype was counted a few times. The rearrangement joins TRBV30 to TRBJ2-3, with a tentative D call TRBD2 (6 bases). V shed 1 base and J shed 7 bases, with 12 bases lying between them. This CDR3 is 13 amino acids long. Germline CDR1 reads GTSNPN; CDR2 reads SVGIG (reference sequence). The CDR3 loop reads CAWSDYGSNTQYF. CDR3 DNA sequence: TGTGCCTGGAGTGACTACGGGAGCAATACGCAGTATTTT.

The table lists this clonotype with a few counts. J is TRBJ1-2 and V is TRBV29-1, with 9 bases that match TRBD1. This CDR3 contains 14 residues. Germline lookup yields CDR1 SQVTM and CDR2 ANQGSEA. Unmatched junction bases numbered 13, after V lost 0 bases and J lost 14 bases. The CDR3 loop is CSVEETGQGTIQTF. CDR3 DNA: TGCAGCGTTGAAGAAACCGGACAGGGGACTATTCAAACCTTC.

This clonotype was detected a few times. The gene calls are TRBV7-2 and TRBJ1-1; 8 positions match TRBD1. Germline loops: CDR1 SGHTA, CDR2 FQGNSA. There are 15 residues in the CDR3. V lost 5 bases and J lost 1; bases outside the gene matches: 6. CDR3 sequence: CASSVAGTGNTEAFF. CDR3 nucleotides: TGTGCCAGCAGCGTCGCCGGGACAGGGAACACTGAAGCTTTCTTT.

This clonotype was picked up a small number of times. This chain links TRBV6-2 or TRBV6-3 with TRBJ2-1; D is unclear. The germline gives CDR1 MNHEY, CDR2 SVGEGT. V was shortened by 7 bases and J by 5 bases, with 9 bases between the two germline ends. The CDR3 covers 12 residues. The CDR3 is CASTNRNNEQFF. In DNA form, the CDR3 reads TGTGCCAGCACCAACCGGAACAATGAGCAGTTCTTC.

The CDR3 reads CASSDTYEQYF. CDR3 in DNA: TGTGCCAGCAGTGACACCTACGAGCAGTACTTC. The chain combines TRBV2 with TRBJ2-7, with D unresolved. Looked up from germline, CDR1 is SNHLY and CDR2 is FYNNEI. With 3 bases removed from V and 2 bases from J, the gap between germline ends came to 2 bases. The CDR3 loop spans 11 amino acids.

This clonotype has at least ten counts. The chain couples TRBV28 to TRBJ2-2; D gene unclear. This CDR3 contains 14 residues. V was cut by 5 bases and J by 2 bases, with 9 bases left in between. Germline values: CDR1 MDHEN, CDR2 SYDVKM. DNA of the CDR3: TGTGCCAGCAGTCTGACCCATAACACCGGGGAGCTGTTTTTT. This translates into CASSLTHNTGELFF.

CDR3 sequence: CASSVAPVQTQYF. The CDR3 bases are TGTGCCAGCAGCGTAGCCCCCGTACAGACCCAGTACTTC. The V call is TRBV9, the J call TRBJ2-5; no firm D call. The germline V and J ends were trimmed by 0 bases and 6 bases, with 9 bases remaining between them. Per germline, CDR1 SGDLS and CDR2 YYNGEE. The CDR3 is 13 residues long.

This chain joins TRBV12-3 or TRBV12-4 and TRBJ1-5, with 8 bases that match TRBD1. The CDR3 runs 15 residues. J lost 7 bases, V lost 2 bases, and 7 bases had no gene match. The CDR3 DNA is TGTGCCAGCAGTTTACAGTCAGGGGGCGGACAGCCCCAGCATTTT. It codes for CASSLQSGGGQPQHF.

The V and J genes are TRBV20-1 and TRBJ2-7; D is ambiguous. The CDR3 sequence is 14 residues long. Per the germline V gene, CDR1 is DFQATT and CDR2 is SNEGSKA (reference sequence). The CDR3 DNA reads TGCAGCGCTACCCCGAACGCACTCAACTACGAGCAGTACGTC. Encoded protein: CSATPNALNYEQYV.

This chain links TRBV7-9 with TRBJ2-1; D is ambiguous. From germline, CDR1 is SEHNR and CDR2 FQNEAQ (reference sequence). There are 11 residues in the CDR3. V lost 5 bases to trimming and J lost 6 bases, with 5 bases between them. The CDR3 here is CASSTRNEQFF. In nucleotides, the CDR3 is TGTGCCAGCAGCACACGCAATGAGCAGTTCTTC.

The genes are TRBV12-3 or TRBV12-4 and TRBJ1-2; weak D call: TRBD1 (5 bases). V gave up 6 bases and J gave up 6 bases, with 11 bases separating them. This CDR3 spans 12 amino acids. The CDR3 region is CASRSRGDGYTF. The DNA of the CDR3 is TGTGCCAGCAGATCGCGGGGGGATGGCTACACCTTC.

CDR3 DNA sequence: TGCGCCAGCAGCCCGGGACGAGCGGGCAATCAGCCCCAGCATTTT. Translated, it gives CASSPGRAGNQPQHF. The chain links TRBV4-3 to TRBJ1-5, with a tentative D call TRBD1 (5 bases). The germline V and J ends were trimmed by 4 bases and 2 bases, with 12 bases remaining between them. Germline-derived CDR1 and CDR2 are LGHNA and YSLEER. This CDR3 comprises 15 residues.

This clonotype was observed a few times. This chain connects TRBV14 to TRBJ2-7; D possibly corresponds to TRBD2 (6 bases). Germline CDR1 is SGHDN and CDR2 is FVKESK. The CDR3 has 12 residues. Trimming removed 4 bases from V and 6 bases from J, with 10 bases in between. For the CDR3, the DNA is TGTGCCAGCAGCCCCGGGGGAATCGAGCAGTACGTC. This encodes CASSPGGIEQYV.

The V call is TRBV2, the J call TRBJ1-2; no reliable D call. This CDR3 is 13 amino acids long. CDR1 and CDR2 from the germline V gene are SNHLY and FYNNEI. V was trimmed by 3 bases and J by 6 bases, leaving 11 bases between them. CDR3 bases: TGTGCCAGCAGTGAGAGGGTGGTGGATGGCTACACCTTC. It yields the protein CASSERVVDGYTF.

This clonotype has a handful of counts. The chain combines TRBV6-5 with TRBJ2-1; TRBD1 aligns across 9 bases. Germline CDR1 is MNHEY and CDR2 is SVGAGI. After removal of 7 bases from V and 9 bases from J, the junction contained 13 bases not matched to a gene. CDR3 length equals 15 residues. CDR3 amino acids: CASTSRPTGGSEQFF. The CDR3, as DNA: TGTGCCAGCACTTCCCGCCCGACAGGGGGTTCTGAGCAGTTCTTC.

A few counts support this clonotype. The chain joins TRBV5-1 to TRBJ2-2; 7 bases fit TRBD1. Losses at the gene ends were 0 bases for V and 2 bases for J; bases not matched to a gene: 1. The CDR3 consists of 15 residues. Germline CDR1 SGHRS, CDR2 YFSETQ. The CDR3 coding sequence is TGCGCCAGCAGCTTGGGGGACAGTAACACCGGGGAGCTGTTTTTT. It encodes CASSLGDSNTGELFF.

CDR3 in amino acids: CASSLQYGYTF. The DNA of the CDR3 is TGTGCCAGCAGCTTGCAATATGGCTACACCTTC. The genes are TRBV5-6 and TRBJ1-2, with no clear D. The V end was cut by 1 base, the J end by 5 bases, with 3 bases between. The CDR3 sequence is 11 residues long. Germline V gene data show CDR1 as SGHDT and CDR2 as YYEEEE.

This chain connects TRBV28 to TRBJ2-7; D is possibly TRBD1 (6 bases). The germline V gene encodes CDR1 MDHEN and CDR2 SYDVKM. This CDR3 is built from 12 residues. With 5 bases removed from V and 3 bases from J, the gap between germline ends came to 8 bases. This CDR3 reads CASSGGYYEQYV. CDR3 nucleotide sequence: TGTGCCAGCAGTGGGGGCTACTACGAGCAGTACGTC.